The entry below gives a single TCR beta chain sequence along with its context. Its antigen remains unidentified. This entry belongs to a study of cytomegalovirus exposure and HLA in healthy donors. Points from the study as a whole: Fewer N-insertions than the roughly 630-donor mean were reportedly shown by an Asian-associated ancestry cluster in a later analysis.

The PCR had 60 Vbeta and 13 Jbeta primers. Libraries were prepared by immunoSEQ multiplex PCR; TCRdb keeps only in-frame clonotypes and omits some of them. The table lists around 130,000 clones, around four fifths of them singletons. Germline values: CDR1 SGHNT, CDR2 YENEEA. CDR3 length: 15 amino acids. Trimming cost V 0 bases and J 9 bases; bases outside gene matches: 7. This receptor was identified in a male donor in good health and CMV-seropositive. The chain recombines TRBV11-3 with TRBJ2-1; 8 bases agree with TRBD2. Sequencing was done on a sample of PBMCs. This chain's CDR3 is CASSLDSREGSEQFF. CDR3 DNA: TGTGCCAGCAGCTTAGATAGTCGGGAGGGGAGTGAGCAGTTCTTC.